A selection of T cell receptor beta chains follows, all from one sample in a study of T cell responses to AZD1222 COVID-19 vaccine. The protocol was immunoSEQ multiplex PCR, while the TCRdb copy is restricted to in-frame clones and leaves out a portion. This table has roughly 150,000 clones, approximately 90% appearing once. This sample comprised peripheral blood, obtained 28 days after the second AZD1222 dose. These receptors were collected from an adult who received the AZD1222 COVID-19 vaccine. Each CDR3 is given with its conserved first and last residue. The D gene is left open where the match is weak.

TGTGCCAGCAGGCTGGGACAGGGATTTTATGGCTACACCTTC CASRLGQGFYGYTF TRBJ1-2 TRBV5-4 TRBD1
TGTGCCAGCGTTGGCCAGGCAGACTCTGGAAACACCATATATTTT CASVGQADSGNTIYF TRBJ1-3 TRBV28 .
TGTGCCACCAGCACCGGACAGGGCGATGGGGTAAAACTGTTTTTT CATSTGQGDGVKLFF TRBJ1-4 TRBV15 TRBD1
TGTGCCAGTAGTATTTACAGCAAGAACACTGAAGCTTTCTTT CASSIYSKNTEAFF TRBJ1-1 TRBV19 .
TGTGCCAGCAGCCCACTAGCGGGGGGTGTCTACGAGCAGTACTTC CASSPLAGGVYEQYF TRBJ2-7 TRBV3-1/TRBV3-2 TRBD2
TGTGCCAGCAGCGGAGTGGGCGGGGAGCTGTTTTTT CASSGVGGELFF TRBJ2-2 TRBV12-3/TRBV12-4 .
TGTGCCAGCAGTTTTAGCGGGAGGGTAGGTGAGCAGTTCTTC CASSFSGRVGEQFF TRBJ2-1 TRBV27 TRBD2
TGTGCCAGCAGTTACTGGGGGAGGGATCGCAATTCACCCCTCCACTTT CASSYWGRDRNSPLHF TRBJ1-6 TRBV6-5 .
TGTGCCAGCAGCTCCCCCGTGCGGGGGACAGGGGCGAATGAGCAGTTCTTC CASSSPVRGTGANEQFF TRBJ2-1 TRBV28 TRBD1
TGTGCCACCAGTGATCAAAGTCCGGGAAAGAGGGCTGTAGAGACCCAGTACTTC CATSDQSPGKRAVETQYF TRBJ2-5 TRBV24-1 .
TGTGCCAGCAGGGTGGGTAGCGGCTACGAGCAGTACTTC CASRVGSGYEQYF TRBJ2-7 TRBV27 .
TGTGCCAGTAGTGAGCTAGCGGGGGATTTCACTCACTCCTACGAGCAGTACTTC CASSELAGDFTHSYEQYF TRBJ2-7 TRBV19 TRBD2